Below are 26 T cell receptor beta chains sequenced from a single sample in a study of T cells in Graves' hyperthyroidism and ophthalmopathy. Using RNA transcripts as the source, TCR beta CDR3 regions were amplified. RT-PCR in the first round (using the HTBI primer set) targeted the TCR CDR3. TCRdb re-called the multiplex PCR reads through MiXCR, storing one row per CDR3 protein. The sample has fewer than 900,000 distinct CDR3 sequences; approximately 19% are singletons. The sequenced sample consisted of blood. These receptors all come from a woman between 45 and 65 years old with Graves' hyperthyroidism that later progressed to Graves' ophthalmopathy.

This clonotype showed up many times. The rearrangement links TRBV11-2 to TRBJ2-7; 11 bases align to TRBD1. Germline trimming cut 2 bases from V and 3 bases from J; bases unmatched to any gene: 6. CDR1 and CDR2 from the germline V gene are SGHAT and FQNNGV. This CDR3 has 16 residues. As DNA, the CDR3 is TGTGCCAGCAGCTTACTGGGGGGGACAGGGGGCTACGAGCAGTACTTC. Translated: CASSLLGGTGGYEQYF.

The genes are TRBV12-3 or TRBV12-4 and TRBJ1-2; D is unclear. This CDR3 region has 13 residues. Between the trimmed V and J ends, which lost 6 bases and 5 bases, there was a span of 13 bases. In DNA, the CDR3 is TGTGCCAGCAGCACGGACGGTGGATATGGCTACACCTTC. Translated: CASSTDGGYGYTF.

CDR3: CSATPIPGQAYEQYF. DNA of the CDR3: TGCAGTGCTACACCCATCCCGGGACAGGCCTACGAGCAGTACTTC. The chain has TRBV20-1 and TRBJ2-7; 8 nucleotides align to TRBD1. V lost 4 bases, J lost 2 bases, and 10 bases stayed unmatched. CDR1 DFQATT and CDR2 SNEGSKA come from the germline V gene (reference sequence). The CDR3 contains 15 residues.

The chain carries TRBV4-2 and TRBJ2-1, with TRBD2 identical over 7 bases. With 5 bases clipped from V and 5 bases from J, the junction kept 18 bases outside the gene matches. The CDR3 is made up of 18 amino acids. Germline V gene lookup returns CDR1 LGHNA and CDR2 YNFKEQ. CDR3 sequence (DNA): TGTGCCAGCAGCGTTCAGGCTAGCCTTGGACTAGGTGACAATGAGCAGTTCTTC. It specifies CASSVQASLGLGDNEQFF.

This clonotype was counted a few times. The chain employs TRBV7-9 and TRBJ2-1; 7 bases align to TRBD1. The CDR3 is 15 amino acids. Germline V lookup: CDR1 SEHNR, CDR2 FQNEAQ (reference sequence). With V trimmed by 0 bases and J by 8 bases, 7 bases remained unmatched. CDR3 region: CASSLAGQLLDEQFF. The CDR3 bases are TGTGCCAGCAGCTTAGCGGGACAGCTGTTAGATGAGCAGTTCTTC.

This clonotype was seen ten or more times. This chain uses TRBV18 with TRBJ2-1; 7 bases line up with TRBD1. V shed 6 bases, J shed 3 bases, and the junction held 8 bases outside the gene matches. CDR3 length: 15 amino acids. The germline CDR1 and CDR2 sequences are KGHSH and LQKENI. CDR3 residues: CASSRLWDSYNEQFF. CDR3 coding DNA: TGTGCCAGCTCGAGATTATGGGACAGCTACAATGAGCAGTTCTTC.

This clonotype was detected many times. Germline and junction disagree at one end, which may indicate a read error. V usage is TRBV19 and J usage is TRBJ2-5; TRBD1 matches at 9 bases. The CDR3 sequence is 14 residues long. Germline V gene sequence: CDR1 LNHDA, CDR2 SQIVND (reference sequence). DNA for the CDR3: TGCGCCAGCAGTAAGGACAGGGGTGGAGAGACCCAGTACTTC. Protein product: CASSKDRGGETQYF.

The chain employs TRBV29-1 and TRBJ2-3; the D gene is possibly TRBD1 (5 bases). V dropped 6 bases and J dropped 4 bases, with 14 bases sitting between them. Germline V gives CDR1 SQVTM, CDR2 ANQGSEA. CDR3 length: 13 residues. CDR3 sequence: CSVKGVRADTQYF. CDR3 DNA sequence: TGCAGCGTAAAAGGGGTGCGCGCAGATACGCAGTATTTT.

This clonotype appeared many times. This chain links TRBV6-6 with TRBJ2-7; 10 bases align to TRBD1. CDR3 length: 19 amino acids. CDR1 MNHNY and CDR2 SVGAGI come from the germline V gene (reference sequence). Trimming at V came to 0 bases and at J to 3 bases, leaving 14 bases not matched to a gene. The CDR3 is CASSYSPDRGRLAGYEQYF. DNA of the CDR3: TGTGCCAGCAGTTACTCCCCCGACAGGGGGCGCCTTGCTGGCTACGAGCAGTACTTC.

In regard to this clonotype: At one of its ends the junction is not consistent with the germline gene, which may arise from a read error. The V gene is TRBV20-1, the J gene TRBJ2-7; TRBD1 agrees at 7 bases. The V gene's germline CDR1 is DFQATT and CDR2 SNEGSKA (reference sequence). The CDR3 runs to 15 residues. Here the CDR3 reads CSASSLGQLSYDQYF. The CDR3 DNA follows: TGCAGTGCTAGTTCACTGGGACAGCTCTCTTACGACCAGTACTTC.

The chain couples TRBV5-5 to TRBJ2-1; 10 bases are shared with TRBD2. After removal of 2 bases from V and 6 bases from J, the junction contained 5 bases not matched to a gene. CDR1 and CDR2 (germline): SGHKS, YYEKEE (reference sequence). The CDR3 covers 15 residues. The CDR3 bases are TGTGCCAGCAGCTTCACTAGCGGGGTTTCCAATGAGCAGTTCTTC. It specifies CASSFTSGVSNEQFF.

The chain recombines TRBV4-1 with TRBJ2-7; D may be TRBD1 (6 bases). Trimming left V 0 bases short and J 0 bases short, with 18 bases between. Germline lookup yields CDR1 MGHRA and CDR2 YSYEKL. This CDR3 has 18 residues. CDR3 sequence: CASSQDAPGQIISYEQYF. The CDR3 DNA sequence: TGCGCCAGCAGCCAAGATGCCCCGGGACAAATCATCTCCTACGAGCAGTACTTC.

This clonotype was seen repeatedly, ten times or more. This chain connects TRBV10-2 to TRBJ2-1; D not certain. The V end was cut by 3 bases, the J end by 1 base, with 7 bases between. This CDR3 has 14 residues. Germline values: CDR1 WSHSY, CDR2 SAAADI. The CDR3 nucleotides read TGCGCCAGCAGTGACCCGCTTTCCTACAATGAGCAGTTCTTC. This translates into CASSDPLSYNEQFF.

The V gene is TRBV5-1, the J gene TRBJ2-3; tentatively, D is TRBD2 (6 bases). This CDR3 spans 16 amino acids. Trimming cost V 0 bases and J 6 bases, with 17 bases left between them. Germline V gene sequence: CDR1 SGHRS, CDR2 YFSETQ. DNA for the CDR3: TGCGCCAGCAGCTTGGAAGGGGCGGGGCGGGCTGATACGCAGTATTTT. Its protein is CASSLEGAGRADTQYF.

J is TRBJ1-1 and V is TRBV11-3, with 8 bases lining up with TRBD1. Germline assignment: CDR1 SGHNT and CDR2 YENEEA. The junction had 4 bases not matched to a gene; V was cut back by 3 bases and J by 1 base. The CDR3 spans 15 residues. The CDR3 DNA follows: TGTGCCAGCAGCTTGGACAGGGTATGGAACACTGAAGCTTTCTTT. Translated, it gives CASSLDRVWNTEAFF.

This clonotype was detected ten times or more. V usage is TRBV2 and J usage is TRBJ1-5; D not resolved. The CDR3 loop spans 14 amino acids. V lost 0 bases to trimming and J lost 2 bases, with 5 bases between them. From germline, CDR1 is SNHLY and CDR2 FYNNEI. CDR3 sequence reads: CASSEAQGNQPQHF. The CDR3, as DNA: TGTGCCAGCAGTGAAGCGCAGGGCAATCAGCCCCAGCATTTT.

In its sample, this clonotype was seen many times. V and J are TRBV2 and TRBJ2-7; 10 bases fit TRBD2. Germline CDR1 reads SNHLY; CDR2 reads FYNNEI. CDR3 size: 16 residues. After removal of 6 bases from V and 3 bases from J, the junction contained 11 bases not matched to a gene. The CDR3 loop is CASRNSLLAGDYEQYF. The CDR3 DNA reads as TGTGCCAGCAGAAACTCTCTGCTAGCGGGGGACTACGAGCAGTACTTC.

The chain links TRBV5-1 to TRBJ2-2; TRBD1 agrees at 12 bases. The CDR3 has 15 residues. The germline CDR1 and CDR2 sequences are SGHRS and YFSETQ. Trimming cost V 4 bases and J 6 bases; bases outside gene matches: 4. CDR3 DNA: TGCGCCAGCAGCGCGGGACAGGGGGCAGCCGGGGAGCTGTTTTTT. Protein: CASSAGQGAAGELFF.

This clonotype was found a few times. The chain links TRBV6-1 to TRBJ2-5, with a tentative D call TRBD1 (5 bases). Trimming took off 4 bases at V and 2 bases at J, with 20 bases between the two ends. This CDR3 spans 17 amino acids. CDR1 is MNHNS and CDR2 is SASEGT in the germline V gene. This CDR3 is CASSATDMGQVQETQYF. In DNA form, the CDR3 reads TGTGCCAGCAGTGCGACGGACATGGGGCAAGTACAAGAGACCCAGTACTTC.

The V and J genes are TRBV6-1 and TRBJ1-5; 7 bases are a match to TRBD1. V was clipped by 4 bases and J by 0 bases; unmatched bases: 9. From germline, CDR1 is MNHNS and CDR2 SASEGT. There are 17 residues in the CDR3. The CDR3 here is CASSADRAVYSNQPQHF. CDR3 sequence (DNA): TGTGCCAGCAGTGCAGACAGGGCTGTATATAGCAATCAGCCCCAGCATTTT.

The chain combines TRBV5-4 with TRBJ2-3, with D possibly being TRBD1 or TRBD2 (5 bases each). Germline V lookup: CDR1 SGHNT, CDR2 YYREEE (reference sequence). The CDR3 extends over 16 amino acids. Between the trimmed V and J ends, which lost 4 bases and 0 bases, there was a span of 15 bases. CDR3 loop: CASSLGAQPSTDTQYF. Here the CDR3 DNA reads TGTGCCAGCAGCCTCGGGGCCCAACCCAGCACAGATACGCAGTATTTT.

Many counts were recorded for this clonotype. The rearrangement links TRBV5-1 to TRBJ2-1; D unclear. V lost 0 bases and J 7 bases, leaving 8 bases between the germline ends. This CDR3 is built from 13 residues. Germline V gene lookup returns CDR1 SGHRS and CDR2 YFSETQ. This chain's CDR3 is CASSLALENEQFF. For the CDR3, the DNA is TGCGCCAGCAGCTTGGCCCTAGAGAATGAGCAGTTCTTC. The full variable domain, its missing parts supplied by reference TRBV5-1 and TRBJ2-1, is KAGVTQTPRYLIKTRGQQVTLSCSPISGHRSVSWYQQTPGQGLQFLFEYFSETQRNKGNFPGRFSGRQFSNSRSEMNVSTLELGDSALYLCASSLALENEQFFGPGTRLTVL.

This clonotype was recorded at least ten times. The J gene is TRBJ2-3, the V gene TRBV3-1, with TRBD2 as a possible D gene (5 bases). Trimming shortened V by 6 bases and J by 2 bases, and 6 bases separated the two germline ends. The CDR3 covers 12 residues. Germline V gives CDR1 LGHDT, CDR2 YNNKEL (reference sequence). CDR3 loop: CASRDSTDTQYF. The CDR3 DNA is TGTGCCAGCAGGGACTCCACAGATACGCAGTATTTT.

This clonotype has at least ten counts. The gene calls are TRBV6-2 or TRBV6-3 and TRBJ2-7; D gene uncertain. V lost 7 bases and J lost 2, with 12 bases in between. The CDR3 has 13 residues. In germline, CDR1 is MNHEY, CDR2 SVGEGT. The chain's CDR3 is CASMRTVTYEQYF. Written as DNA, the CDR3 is TGTGCCAGCATGCGGACGGTTACCTACGAGCAGTACTTC.

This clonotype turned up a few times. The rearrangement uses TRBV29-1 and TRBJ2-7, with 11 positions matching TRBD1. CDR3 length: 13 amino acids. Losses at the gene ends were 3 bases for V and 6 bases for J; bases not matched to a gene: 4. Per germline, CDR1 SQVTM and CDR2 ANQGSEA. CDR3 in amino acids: CSVEGQGVGEQYF. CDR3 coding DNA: TGCAGCGTTGAGGGACAGGGGGTAGGCGAGCAGTACTTC.

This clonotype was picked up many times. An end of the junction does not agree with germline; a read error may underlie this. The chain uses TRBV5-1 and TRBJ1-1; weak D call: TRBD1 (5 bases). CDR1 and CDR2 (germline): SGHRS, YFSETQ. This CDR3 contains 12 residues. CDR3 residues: CASSLGDTEAFF. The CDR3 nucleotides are TGTGCCAGCAGCTTAGGGGACACTGAAGCTTTCTTT.